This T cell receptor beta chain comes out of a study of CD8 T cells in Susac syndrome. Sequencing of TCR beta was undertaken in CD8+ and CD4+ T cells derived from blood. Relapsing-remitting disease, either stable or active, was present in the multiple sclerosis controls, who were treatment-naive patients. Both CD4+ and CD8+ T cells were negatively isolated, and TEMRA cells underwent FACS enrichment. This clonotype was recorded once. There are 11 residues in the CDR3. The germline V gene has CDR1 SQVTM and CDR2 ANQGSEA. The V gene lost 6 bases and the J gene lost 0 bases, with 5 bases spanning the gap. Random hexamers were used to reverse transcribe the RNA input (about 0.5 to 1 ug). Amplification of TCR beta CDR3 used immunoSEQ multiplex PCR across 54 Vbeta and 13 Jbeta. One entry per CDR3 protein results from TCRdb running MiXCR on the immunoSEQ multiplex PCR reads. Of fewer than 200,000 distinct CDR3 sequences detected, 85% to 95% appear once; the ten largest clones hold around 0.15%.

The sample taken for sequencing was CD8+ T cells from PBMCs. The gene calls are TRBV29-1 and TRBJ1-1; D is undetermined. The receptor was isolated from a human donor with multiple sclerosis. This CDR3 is CSVIMNTEAFF. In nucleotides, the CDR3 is TGCAGCGTCATCATGAACACTGAAGCTTTCTTT.